One sample yielded the 3 T cell receptor beta chains listed below, sequenced in a study of chemoradiotherapy in HPV16-positive cancers. The repertoire was sequenced with immunoSEQ multiplex PCR; TCRdb's copy has only in-frame clones and lacks some. The table has approximately 9,000 clones, 70% to 90% seen once; the top ten hold 3.5% to 4%. The sequenced sample was blood, obtained from a patient who underwent chemoradiotherapy. The origin of the receptors is a human donor with HPV-associated anogenital cancer.

The V and J genes are TRBV4-1 and TRBJ2-5; D possibly uses TRBD1 or TRBD2 (5 bases each). Matching the DNA end better, TRBJ2-7 makes the J call doubtful. Germline V gene data show CDR1 as MGHRA and CDR2 as YSYEKL. This CDR3 contains 13 residues. CDR3 nucleotide sequence: TGCGCCAGCAGGAGGGGAGTCGCCGACGAGCAGTACTTC. This sequence encodes CASRRGVADEQYF.

This clone has only a few counts. V usage is TRBV5-1 and J usage is TRBJ2-5, with 7 bases fitting TRBD2. The CDR3 contains 15 residues. J lost 5 bases, V lost 6 bases, and 13 bases had no gene match. The V gene's germline CDR1 is SGHRS and CDR2 YFSETQ. CDR3: CASKIGEGFRETQYF. CDR3 in DNA: TGCGCCAGCAAGATCGGGGAGGGCTTTCGGGAGACCCAGTACTTC.

The chain couples TRBV19 to TRBJ1-4; 7 bases match TRBD1. The J segment lost 8 bases and the V segment lost 5 bases, leaving 5 bases of the junction unmatched. CDR1 LNHDA and CDR2 SQIVND come from the germline V gene (reference sequence). The CDR3 loop spans 13 amino acids. The DNA of the CDR3 is TGTGCCAGTAGTGCGCGACAGGGAGAAAAACTGTTTTTT. This gives the protein CASSARQGEKLFF.